This is a list of T cell receptor beta chains from one sample in a study of yellow fever vaccine responses in identical twins. TCRdb reanalysed the RT-PCR reads using MiXCR and keeps one entry per CDR3 protein. Of over 8,500 distinct CDR3 sequences detected, roughly 88% appear once; the ten largest clones hold about 2.2%. Sequenced material: T cells from blood (PBMCs), unsorted or a sorted subset (not recorded which), taken before or after yellow fever vaccination (not recorded which). The source is a woman aged 18-35 years who received the yellow fever vaccine. Each CDR3 is given with its conserved first and last residue. The order of the fields is V gene, D gene, clone size, J gene, CDR3 protein, CDR3 DNA. A D gene is named only where the DNA matches it firmly. Size tells how often a clone was seen (once, few, many) or the class of an expanded clone, and some rows leave it out.

TRBV29-1,TRBD2,.,TRBJ2-1,CSVRLGGGRPEQFF,TGCAGCGTCCGCCTTGGCGGGGGGAGGCCTGAGCAGTTCTTC
TRBV11-1,.,few,TRBJ1-1,CASSPAGGEAFF,TGTGCCAGCAGCCCCGCTGGGGGTGAAGCTTTCTTT
TRBV10-3,TRBD1,.,TRBJ2-5,CATTQGAQETQYF,TGTGCCACCACACAGGGGGCCCAAGAGACCCAGTACTTC
TRBV12-3/TRBV12-4,.,.,TRBJ2-1,CASSLDWKYEQFF,TGTGCCAGCAGTTTAGATTGGAAGTATGAGCAGTTCTTC
TRBV2,TRBD2,.,TRBJ2-3,CASIYLIAGADTQYF,TGTGCCAGCATCTACCTGATAGCGGGCGCAGATACGCAGTATTTT
TRBV5-1,.,.,TRBJ2-5,CASSFRSVLGETQYF,TGCGCCAGCAGCTTCCGGTCGGTACTAGGGGAGACCCAGTACTTC
TRBV27,.,.,TRBJ2-1,CASSLSGEKYNEQFF,TGTGCCAGCAGTTTAAGTGGGGAAAAGTACAATGAGCAGTTCTTC
TRBV20-1,.,.,TRBJ1-1,CSARATLMLNTEAFF,TGCAGTGCTAGGGCTACCCTCATGTTGAACACTGAAGCTTTCTTT
TRBV21-1,.,.,TRBJ2-1,CASTASVAPRSYNEQFF,TGTGCCAGCACCGCCTCAGTGGCTCCCAGGTCCTACAATGAGCAGTTCTTC
TRBV11-1,TRBD2,once,TRBJ2-2,CASSSITSGSSGELFF,TGTGCCAGCAGCAGCATAACTAGCGGGAGTTCCGGGGAGCTGTTTTTT
TRBV10-1,TRBD1,.,TRBJ2-2,CASSAPVGQGYTGELFF,TGCGCCAGCAGTGCACCCGTGGGACAGGGGTACACCGGGGAGCTGTTTTTT
TRBV6-1,TRBD2,.,TRBJ2-1,CASSLLAGGYNEQFF,TGTGCCAGCAGCCTACTAGCGGGGGGCTACAATGAGCAGTTCTTC
TRBV29-1,TRBD1,.,TRBJ2-2,CSVNRDSLNTGELFF,TGCAGCGTCAACCGGGACAGCCTAAACACCGGGGAGCTGTTTTTT
TRBV6-2/TRBV6-3,.,.,TRBJ2-7,CASSPVGGFTYEQYF,TGTGCCAGCAGCCCGGTTGGGGGATTCACCTACGAGCAGTACTTC
TRBV20-1,TRBD1,.,TRBJ2-1,CSARVQGGQEQFF,TGCAGTGCTAGAGTTCAAGGGGGACAGGAGCAGTTCTTC
TRBV6-1,TRBD1,.,TRBJ1-2,CASSSYVDRFDLYGYTF,TGTGCCAGCAGCTCATATGTGGACAGGTTCGACCTCTATGGCTACACCTTC
TRBV29-1,TRBD1,.,TRBJ2-1,CSVDRIRWDSSYNEQFF,TGCAGCGTTGATCGTATTCGTTGGGACAGCTCCTACAATGAGCAGTTCTTC
TRBV2,.,few,TRBJ2-1,CASSDRVTSWEQFF,TGTGCCAGCAGTGACCGGGTAACTAGCTGGGAGCAGTTCTTC
TRBV4-3,TRBD1,.,TRBJ2-4,CASSQPDRGQNIQYF,TGCGCCAGCAGCCAACCCGACAGGGGGCAAAACATTCAGTACTTC
TRBV11-3,.,.,TRBJ2-5,CASSFRDRETQYF,TGTGCCAGCAGCTTTAGGGATCGGGAGACCCAGTACTTC
TRBV11-3,.,.,TRBJ1-1,CASSQLTGNTEAFF,TGTGCCAGCAGCCAACTCACGGGTAACACTGAAGCTTTCTTT
TRBV7-3,TRBD2,.,TRBJ2-1,CASSQGTSGVEFF,TGTGCCAGCAGCCAAGGGACTAGCGGGGTTGAATTCTTC
TRBV4-1,TRBD1,once,TRBJ2-1,CASSHGTAYNEQFF,TGCGCCAGCAGCCATGGGACAGCCTACAATGAGCAGTTCTTC
TRBV4-1,.,once,TRBJ2-5,CASRQEGGGAETQYF,TGCGCCAGCAGACAAGAGGGAGGGGGCGCGGAGACCCAGTACTTC
TRBV4-1,.,.,TRBJ1-2,CASSQDGDFYGYTF,TGCGCCAGCAGCCAAGATGGGGATTTCTATGGCTACACCTTC
TRBV12-3/TRBV12-4,.,.,TRBJ2-5,CASGQQETQYF,TGTGCCAGCGGCCAACAAGAGACCCAGTACTTC
TRBV6-5,.,once,TRBJ2-4,CASSYSFTPGKNIQYF,TGTGCCAGCAGTTACTCATTCACACCGGGTAAAAACATTCAGTACTTC
TRBV6-4,.,once,TRBJ1-1,CASSDGENTEAFF,TGTGCCAGCAGTGACGGGGAGAACACTGAAGCTTTCTTT
TRBV18,TRBD1,.,TRBJ2-5,CASSSLRGQGRETQYF,TGTGCCAGCTCAAGTCTACGTGGACAGGGTCGGGAGACCCAGTACTTC
TRBV2,.,.,TRBJ2-7,CASSEVLGGYEQYF,TGTGCCAGCAGTGAAGTCTTGGGCGGCTACGAGCAGTACTTC
TRBV6-5,TRBD2,.,TRBJ2-3,CASSYSGLAGAKTDTQYF,TGTGCCAGCAGTTACTCGGGACTAGCGGGGGCTAAAACAGATACGCAGTATTTT
TRBV19,.,once,TRBJ2-1,CASSIPARSYNEQFF,TGTGCCAGTAGTATCCCGGCCCGTTCCTACAATGAGCAGTTCTTC
TRBV11-2,.,.,TRBJ2-7,CASSPSDPRYEQYF,TGTGCCAGCAGCCCATCCGACCCCCGCTACGAGCAGTACTTC
TRBV20-1,.,.,TRBJ2-1,CSARALAENNEQFF,TGCAGTGCTAGGGCCTTAGCGGAGAACAATGAGCAGTTCTTC
TRBV28,.,.,TRBJ2-1,CASSLDPGQNEQFF,TGTGCCAGCAGTTTAGACCCCGGTCAGAATGAGCAGTTCTTC
TRBV6-5,.,.,TRBJ2-7,CASSSTRGAYYEQYF,TGTGCCAGCAGTTCTACTCGCGGGGCATACTACGAGCAGTACTTC
TRBV10-2,TRBD1,once,TRBJ1-6,CASTSGQGSYNSPLHF,TGCGCCAGCACCTCCGGACAGGGGAGCTATAATTCACCCCTCCACTTT
TRBV7-9,.,few,TRBJ2-7,CASRPGTDTYEQYF,TGTGCCAGCCGTCCCGGGACCGATACCTACGAGCAGTACTTC
TRBV2,.,.,TRBJ2-7,CASTPVGAYEQYF,TGTGCCAGCACCCCTGTCGGGGCCTACGAGCAGTACTTC
TRBV19,TRBD1,.,TRBJ2-2,CASSPDRGVTGELFF,TGTGCCAGTAGTCCCGACAGGGGAGTCACCGGGGAGCTGTTTTTT
TRBV2,TRBD1,.,TRBJ2-1,CASSKGQVNYNEQFF,TGTGCCAGCAGCAAGGGACAGGTGAACTACAATGAGCAGTTCTTC